This T cell receptor beta chain was identified in a study of blood T cell repertoires in COVID-19 (dated by TCRdb to the early 2020s). Concerning the study at large: Samples covering the acute and convalescent phases of COVID-19 were provided by collaborators in the United States, Italy and Spain. The prospective study material was composed of cDNA or gDNA derived from T cells, B-cell-depleted T cells, or PBMCs. Deeply sampled blood TCRbeta repertoires from subjects exposed to, actively infected with, or recovered from COVID-19 were included in the dataset. The repertoires were released in a freely available public database meant as a resource for research on the immune response to SARS-CoV-2. The samples were drawn from the first 160 participants of the ongoing ImmuneRACE study and from 1,254 subjects provided by 6 global collaborators. Nearly every sample came with metadata listing a de-identified subject ID, COVID-19 status, age in years and sex. HLA class I and class II types, where available, came from metadata supplied by the sample provider rather than from assay-based typing. Beyond this particular receptor, the publication reports: Clinical and demographic metadata were provided uncurated, with the amount varying by source and participant.

The cysteine opens and the phenylalanine closes a CDR3 of 16 amino acids. Just the 48-base CDR3 DNA is kept, in frame starting at base 1. TCRbeta CDR3 regions were amplified from genomic DNA by means of the immunoSEQ Assay, a bias-controlled multiplex PCR. In the authors' own workflow: The number of nucleated cells in each sample was estimated from the amplification of reference gene primers within the assay. To quantify the absolute abundance of each unique TCRbeta CDR3 rearrangement, sequence reads were collapsed and filtered. For each sample, productive Simpson clonality was calculated as the square root of Simpson's diversity index over productive rearrangements. TCRdb obtained this table from immuneACCESS and retained in-frame rearrangements with V and J assigned. These tables miss some clones; where compared with another copy, unresolved V genes account for less than half of the shortfall, and the remainder is unexplained. That table supplies the V and J calls and clone size; D and trimming were determined from the DNA. The sample includes 110,000 to 150,000 clones, with approximately 90% observed a single time. Approximately 2.8% of the sample is held by the ten biggest clonotypes.

As for this clone: Its antigen has not been determined. No base-level quality is on record; no much larger clone is a single base apart.

Whole blood was collected in K2EDTA tubes by collaborating institutions according to the institutions' own protocols. For TCRbeta analysis, collaborator samples were shipped as frozen whole blood, as isolated PBMCs, or as DNA extracted from either sample type. The V and J segments used are TRBV21-1 and TRBJ1-2; TRBD1 is the table's D call, not checked against the DNA. TRBV21-1 is reported as a pseudogene. The clonotype was recovered from a woman aged 60-75 years with active COVID-19. Sequenced material: peripheral blood. The DNA sequence is TGTGCCAGCAGCAAAGCGGGACAGGGGGCCCTCTATGGCTACACCTTC. Its translation is CASSKAGQGALYGYTF.